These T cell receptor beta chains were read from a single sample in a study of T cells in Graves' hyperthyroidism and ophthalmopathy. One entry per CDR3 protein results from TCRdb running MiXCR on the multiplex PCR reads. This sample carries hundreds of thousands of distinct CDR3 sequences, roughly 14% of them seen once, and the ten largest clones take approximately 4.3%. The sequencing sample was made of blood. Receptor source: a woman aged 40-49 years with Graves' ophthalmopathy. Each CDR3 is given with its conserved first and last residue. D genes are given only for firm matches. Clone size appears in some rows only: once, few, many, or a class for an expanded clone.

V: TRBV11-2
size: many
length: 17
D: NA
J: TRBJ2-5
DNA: TGTGCCAGCAGCTTAGAAATGGTGGGGGTAAGAGGAGAGACCCAGTACTTC
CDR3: CASSLEMVGVRGETQYF

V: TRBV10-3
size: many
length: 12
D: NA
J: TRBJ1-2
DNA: TGTGCCATCAGTGAGAAAGAGAGTGGCTACACCTTC
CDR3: CAISEKESGYTF

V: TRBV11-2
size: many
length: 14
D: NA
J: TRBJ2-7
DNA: TGTGCCAGCAGATGGATGGGGCAGTCCTACGAGCAGTACTTC
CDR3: CASRWMGQSYEQYF

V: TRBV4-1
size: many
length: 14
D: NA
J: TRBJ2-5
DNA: TGCGCCAGCAGCCAAGAACGGGGGATAGAGACCCAGTACTTC
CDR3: CASSQERGIETQYF

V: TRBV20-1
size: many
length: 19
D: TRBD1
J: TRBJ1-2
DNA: TGCAGTGCTAGTATCTCGGTCGGGGACAGGGTATATGGGCACGGTGGCTACACCTTC
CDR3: CSASISVGDRVYGHGGYTF

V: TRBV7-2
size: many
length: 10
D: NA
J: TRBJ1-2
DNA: TGTGCCAGCAGCTCCGGGACACCCACTTTC
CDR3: CASSSGTPTF

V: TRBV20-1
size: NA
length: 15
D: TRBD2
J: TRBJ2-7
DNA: TGCAGTGCTAGAATTCGGGCTAGCGGGAGCGACGAGCAGTACTTC
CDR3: CSARIRASGSDEQYF

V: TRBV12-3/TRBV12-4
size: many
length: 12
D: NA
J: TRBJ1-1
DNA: TGTGCCAGCACCGAAAGGGGGGGGGAAGCTTTCTTT
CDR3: CASTERGGEAFF

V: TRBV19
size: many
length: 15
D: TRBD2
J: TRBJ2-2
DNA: TGTGCCAGTAGTAAAGCCGGGACTATTACCGGGGAGCTGTTTTTT
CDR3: CASSKAGTITGELFF

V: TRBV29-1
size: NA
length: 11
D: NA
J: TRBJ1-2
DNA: TGCTCGTGGGCAGGGGCGGATGGCTACACCTTC
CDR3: CSWAGADGYTF

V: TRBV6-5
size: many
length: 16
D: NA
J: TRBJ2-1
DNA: TGTGCCAGCAGTTACTCGATTAATTTAGGCGTTATCCAATTGTTCTTC
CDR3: CASSYSINLGVIQLFF

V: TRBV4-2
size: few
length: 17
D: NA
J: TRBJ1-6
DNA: TGTGCCAGCAGCCTTAGACAGGAGTCCTTTTCTAATTCACCCCTCCACTTT
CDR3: CASSLRQESFSNSPLHF